This record covers a single TCR beta chain. Trimming shortened V by 0 bases and J by 3 bases, and 12 bases separated the two germline ends. Germline CDR1 reads SGHDN; CDR2 reads FVKESK. The length of the CDR3 is 15 residues. Clones were sequenced by immunoSEQ multiplex PCR, and TCRdb holds only the in-frame ones, with some missing. The table includes around 80,000 clones, 88% detected once. This record comes from a study of blood T cell repertoires in COVID-19. Study information: Some COVID-19 samples were acute and others convalescent; all came from the United States, Italy and Spain. Nucleic acid was either cDNA or gDNA, and it came from T cells, B-cell-depleted T cells, or PBMCs.

The TCR originated in a human donor in a cohort sampled during active COVID-19. The specimen was peripheral blood. The rearrangement joins TRBV14 to TRBJ2-7; possibly TRBD1 for D (6 bases). The CDR3 is CASSQDAGANYEQYF. The CDR3 nucleotides read TGTGCCAGCAGCCAAGATGCAGGGGCAAACTACGAGCAGTACTTC.